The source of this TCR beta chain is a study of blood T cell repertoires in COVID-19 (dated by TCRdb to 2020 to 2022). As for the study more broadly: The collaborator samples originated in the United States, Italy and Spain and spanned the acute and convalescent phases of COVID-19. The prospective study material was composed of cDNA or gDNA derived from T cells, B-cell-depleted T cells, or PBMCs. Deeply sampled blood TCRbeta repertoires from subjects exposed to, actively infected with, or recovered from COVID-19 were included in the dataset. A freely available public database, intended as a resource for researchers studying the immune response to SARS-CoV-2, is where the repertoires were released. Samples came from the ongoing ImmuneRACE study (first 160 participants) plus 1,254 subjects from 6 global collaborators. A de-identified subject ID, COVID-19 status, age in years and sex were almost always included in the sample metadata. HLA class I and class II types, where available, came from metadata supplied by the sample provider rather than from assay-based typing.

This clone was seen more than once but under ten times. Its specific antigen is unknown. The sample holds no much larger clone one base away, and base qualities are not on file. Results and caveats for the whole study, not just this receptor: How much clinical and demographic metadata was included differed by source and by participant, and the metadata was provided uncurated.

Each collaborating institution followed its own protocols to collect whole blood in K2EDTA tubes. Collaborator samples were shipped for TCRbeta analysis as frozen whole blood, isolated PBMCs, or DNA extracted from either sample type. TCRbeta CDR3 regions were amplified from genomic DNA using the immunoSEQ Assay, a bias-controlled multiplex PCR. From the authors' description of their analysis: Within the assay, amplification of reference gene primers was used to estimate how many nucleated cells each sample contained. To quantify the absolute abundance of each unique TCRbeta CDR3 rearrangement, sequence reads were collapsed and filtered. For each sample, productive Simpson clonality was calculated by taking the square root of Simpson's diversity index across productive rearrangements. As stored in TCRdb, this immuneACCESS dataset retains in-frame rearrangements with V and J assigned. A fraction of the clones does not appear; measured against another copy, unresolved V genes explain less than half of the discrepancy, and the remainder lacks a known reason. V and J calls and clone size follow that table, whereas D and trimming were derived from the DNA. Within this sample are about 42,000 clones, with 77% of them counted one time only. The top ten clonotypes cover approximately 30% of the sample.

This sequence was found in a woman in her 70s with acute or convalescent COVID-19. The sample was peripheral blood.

The sequence in DNA is TGTGCCAGCAGCTTGTATACATCAGGGCCCCAGCATTTT. Its coded protein is CASSLYTSGPQHF. The chain is made from TRBV5-6 and TRBJ1-5; no D gene can be assigned with confidence. Sequences SGHDT (CDR1) and YYEEEE (CDR2) are obtained from the germline V gene. V and J are truncated by 1 base and 9 bases respectively, leaving an intervening sequence of 11 bases. From the cysteine up to the phenylalanine, the CDR3 has a length of 13 residues. Only CDR3 DNA is held: 39 bases, read in frame from base 1. With the portions outside the CDR3 filled from the reference TRBV5-6 and TRBJ1-5 genes, the complete variable region becomes DAGVTQSPTHLIKTRGQQVTLRCSPKSGHDTVSWYQQALGQGPQFIFQYYEEEERQRGNFPDRFSGHQFPNYSSELNVNALLLGDSALYLCASSLYTSGPQHFGDGTRLSIL.